Listed below are T cell receptor beta chains from one sample, sequenced in a study of T cell responses to AZD1222 COVID-19 vaccine. Profiled with immunoSEQ multiplex PCR; TCRdb holds only in-frame clones, not every one. Seen here are roughly 110,000 clones, roughly 90% observed once, and the top ten hold 4% to 5.5%. The starting material was peripheral blood, obtained on day 0 of AZD1222 vaccination. These receptors came from an adult in good health. CDR3s include the opening cysteine and the closing phenylalanine or tryptophan. A D gene is named only where the DNA matches it firmly. Expanded clones get a size class; other rows say once, few or many, or leave the size out.

>16|TRBJ2-3|-|-|TRBV24-1
TGTGCCACCAGTGATTTCCGGCCAGGGAGCACAGATACGCAGTATTTT
CATSDFRPGSTDTQYF
>16|TRBJ2-5|-|TRBD2|TRBV5-8
TGTGCCAGCAGCTTGGGAGGGACTAGCGGAGGAGAGACCCAGTACTTC
CASSLGGTSGGETQYF
>13|TRBJ1-1|-|-|TRBV30
TGTGCCTGGAGTGTCGGGCAATACACTGAAGCTTTCTTT
CAWSVGQYTEAFF
>12|TRBJ2-7|-|TRBD1|TRBV20-1
TGCAGTGCTACTGACAGGGTCTACGAGCAGTACTTC
CSATDRVYEQYF
>13|TRBJ1-2|-|-|TRBV27
TGTGCCAGCAGTCAACTAGCTAACTATGGCTACACCTTC
CASSQLANYGYTF
>16|TRBJ2-1|-|TRBD1|TRBV7-2
TGTGCCAGCAGCCCAGTCAGGGGGCTTACAAGTAATGAGCAGTTCTTC
CASSPVRGLTSNEQFF
>15|TRBJ1-1|-|TRBD1|TRBV6-1
TGTGCCAGCAGTGAAATGACAGGGAGGGGCACTGAAGCTTTCTTT
CASSEMTGRGTEAFF
>12|TRBJ1-2|-|-|TRBV6-4
TGTGCCACCCCACGGGGGGGCGATGGCTACACCTTC
CATPRGGDGYTF
>15|TRBJ1-1|-|-|TRBV5-4
TGTGCCAGCAGCCGCGGGACACTCATGAACACTGAAGCTTTCTTT
CASSRGTLMNTEAFF
>14|TRBJ2-1|-|-|TRBV27
TGTGCCAGCAGACGACTAGTTAGCTACAATGAGCAGTTCTTC
CASRRLVSYNEQFF
>16|TRBJ1-4|-|TRBD1|TRBV18
TGTGCCAGCTCACCCACAGGGGGCGTAGCTAATGAAAAACTGTTTTTT
CASSPTGGVANEKLFF
>16|TRBJ1-3|once|-|TRBV30
TGTGCCTGGAGTCTTGGACAGCCGGTCTCTGGAAACACCATATATTTT
CAWSLGQPVSGNTIYF
>14|TRBJ2-1|-|TRBD1|TRBV5-4
TGTGCCAGCAGCCCCCGGGACAGGTACAATGAGCAGTTCTTC
CASSPRDRYNEQFF
>15|TRBJ2-3|-|-|TRBV21-1
TGTGCCAACGGGACTAGCGGTTCAAGCACAGATACGCAGTATTTT
CANGTSGSSTDTQYF